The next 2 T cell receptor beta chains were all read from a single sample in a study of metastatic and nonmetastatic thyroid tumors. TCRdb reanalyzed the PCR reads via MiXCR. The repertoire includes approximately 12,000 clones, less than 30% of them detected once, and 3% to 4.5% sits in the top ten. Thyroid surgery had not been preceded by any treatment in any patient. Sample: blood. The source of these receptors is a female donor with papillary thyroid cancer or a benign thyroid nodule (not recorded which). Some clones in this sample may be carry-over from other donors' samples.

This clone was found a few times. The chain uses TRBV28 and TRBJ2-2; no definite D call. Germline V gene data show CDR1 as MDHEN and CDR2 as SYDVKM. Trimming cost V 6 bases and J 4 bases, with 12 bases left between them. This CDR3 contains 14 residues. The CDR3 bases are TGTGCCAGCAGCGCCTACATGGTCACCGGGGAGCTGTTTTTT. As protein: CASSAYMVTGELFF. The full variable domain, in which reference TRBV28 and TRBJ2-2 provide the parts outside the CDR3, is DVKVTQSSRYLVKRTGEKVFLECVQDMDHENMFWYRQDPGLGLRLIYFSYDVKMKEKGDIPEGYSVSREKKERFSLILESASTNQTSMYLCASSAYMVTGELFFGEGSRLTVL.

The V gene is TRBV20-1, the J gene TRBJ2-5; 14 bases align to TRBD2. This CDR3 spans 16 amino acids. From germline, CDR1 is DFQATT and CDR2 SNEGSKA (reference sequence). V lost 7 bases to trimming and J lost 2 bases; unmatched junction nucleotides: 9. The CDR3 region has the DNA TGCAGTGTCGCCGGGACTAGCGGGAGTATTCAAGAGACCCAGTACTTC. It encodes CSVAGTSGSIQETQYF.